This T cell receptor beta chain was captured in a study of T cells in Graves' hyperthyroidism and ophthalmopathy (dated 2019 in TCRdb). With respect to the entire study: To identify distinguishing TCR V-J signatures, a discovery cohort of about 95 patients was used, comprising 43 with Graves' ophthalmopathy and around 60 with stable Graves' hyperthyroidism. Prospective prediction of ophthalmopathy was tested in an independent validation cohort consisting of 18 hyperthyroidism patients and more than 15 patients who later progressed to ophthalmopathy. For training and testing, the 95 to 100 patients in the discovery cohort were randomly divided in a 7:3 ratio. After blood sampling, hyperthyroidism patients were treated with methimazole at a starting dose of 30 mg daily, and ophthalmopathy patients were treated with high-dose intravenous methylprednisolone. The study also compared thyroid tissue and blood T-cell repertoires from about six Graves' hyperthyroidism patients. The paper describes TCR Vbeta CDR3 sequencing of fewer than 150 peripheral blood samples, made up of 43 ophthalmopathy patients, roughly 80 hyperthyroidism patients and some 17 progressor patients.

General conclusions and limits of the study: Most expanded thyroid clonotypes (frequency above 0.001) were also detected in blood, a finding suggesting that blood repertoires may reflect thyroid immune responses. Ophthalmopathy was separated from stable hyperthyroidism by a 13 V-J signature model, with around 90% sensitivity and about 81% specificity obtained in cross-validation and 80%/75% obtained in testing. Sample size was not statistically predetermined, and investigators were not blinded to group allocation. During validation, the model predicted progression to ophthalmopathy a median of around six months ahead of onset, with approximately 70% sensitivity and 72.22% specificity.

The TCR beta CDR3 regions were amplified from RNA transcripts. A first-round RT-PCR of the TCR CDR3 used the HTBI primer set with the Qiagen OneStep RT-PCR kit. Libraries were constructed in a second round of multiplex PCR, after which size selection and purification were carried out. Sequencing of the libraries was done on an Illumina HiSeq2000 using paired-end 100 bp reads. As for how the authors treated the data: Raw data were processed with SOAPnuke, discarding reads with adapters, uncalled bases, mean Phred below 15, or no exact constant-primer or identifier match. High-quality paired reads were merged using COPE v1.2.5, and each unique nucleotide sequence was defined as a clonotype. MiTCR v1.1 was used to align the clonotypes against IMGT TRBV, TRBD and TRBJ reference segments. The analysis was restricted to V-J combinations with a frequency above 0.0001, which together covered 99% to 99.2% of the repertoires. The TCS score was defined as the ratio of F50 (clonal expansion) to E x V (chaos), calculated using BLOSUM62-based TCRdist between CDR3 peptides within each V-J. Welch's t-statistics and random forest reduced some 510 V-J features to 13, which were used in a naive Bayes classifier (R e1071). The Morisita-Horn index was used to measure how similar the thyroid and blood repertoires were. TCRdb reprocessed the public reads (quality trimming at Q25 with fastp, clone calling with MiXCR) and kept in-frame beta chains. Each CDR3 protein appears once, grouped with its most common genes and DNA. What appears here as the V and J calls and clone size reflects TCRdb's work, not the paper's. The sample records about 570,000 distinct CDR3 sequences, roughly 50% of which are singletons. Jointly, the top ten make up roughly 19% of the sample.

Patients with uncontrolled infections, other autoimmune diseases, pregnancy or lactation were excluded. Diagnoses relied on clinical symptoms, serum thyroxine and TRAb, thyroid ultrasound and orbital computed tomography. Total RNA was extracted using Trizol reagent, and RNA quality was assessed on an Agilent 2100 Bioanalyzer. The CDR3 runs 16 amino acids, cysteine and phenylalanine included. The kept DNA is CDR3 alone, 48 bases in frame from the first base. Relative to germline, V is missing 5 bases and J is missing 3 bases, with 11 bases of the junction outside any gene match. CDR1 SGHNT and CDR2 YYREEE are derived from the germline V gene (reference sequence). As to this clonotype: The antigen it binds to is not known. It has no much larger one-base neighbor in the sample; base qualities were not kept.

The sample comprised peripheral blood or thyroid tissue (not recorded which). This sequence uses TRBV5-4 and TRBJ2-7, with 10 central nucleotides matching TRBD2. The clonotype comes from an adult woman with Graves' disease, either hyperthyroidism or ophthalmopathy (not recorded which). The base sequence is TGTGCCAGCAGGCCTGCAGCGGGAGGGCCGGTCTACGAGCAGTACTTC. Translation gives CASRPAAGGPVYEQYF.